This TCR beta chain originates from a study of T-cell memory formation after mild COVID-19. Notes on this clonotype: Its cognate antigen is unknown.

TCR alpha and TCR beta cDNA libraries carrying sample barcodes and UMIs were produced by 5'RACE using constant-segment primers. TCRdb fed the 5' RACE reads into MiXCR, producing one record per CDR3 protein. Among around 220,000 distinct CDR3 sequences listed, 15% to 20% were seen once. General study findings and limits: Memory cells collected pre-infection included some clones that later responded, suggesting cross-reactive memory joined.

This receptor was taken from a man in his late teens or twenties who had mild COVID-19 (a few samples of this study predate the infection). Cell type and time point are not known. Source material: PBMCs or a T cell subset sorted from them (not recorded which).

CDR3 amino acids: CASSQDLISRDRGRDTQYF. CDR3 sequence (DNA): TGCGCCAGCAGCCAAGATCTGATATCCCGTGACCGGGGGCGAGATACGCAGTATTTT. The chain is built from TRBV4-3 and TRBJ2-3; either TRBD1 or TRBD2 may supply D (6 bases each). There are 19 residues in the CDR3. With 0 bases removed from V and 5 bases from J, the gap between germline ends came to 24 bases. The germline V gene encodes CDR1 LGHNA and CDR2 YSLEER.